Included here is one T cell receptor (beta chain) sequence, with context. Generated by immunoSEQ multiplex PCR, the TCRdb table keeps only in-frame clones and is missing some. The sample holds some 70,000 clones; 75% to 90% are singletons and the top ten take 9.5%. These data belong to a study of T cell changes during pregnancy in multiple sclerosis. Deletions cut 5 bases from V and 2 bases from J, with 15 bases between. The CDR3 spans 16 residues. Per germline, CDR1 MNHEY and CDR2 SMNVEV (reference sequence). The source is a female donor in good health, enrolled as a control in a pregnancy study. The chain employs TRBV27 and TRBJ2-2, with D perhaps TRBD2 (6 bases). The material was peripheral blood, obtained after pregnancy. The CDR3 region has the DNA TGTGCCAGCAGTCCCTGGACGGGGGACAACACCGGGGAGCTGTTTTTT. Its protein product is CASSPWTGDNTGELFF.